The table lists the clone carrying this T cell receptor beta chain with a count of one. V lost 6 bases to trimming and J lost 1 base; unmatched junction nucleotides: 11. Per the germline V gene, CDR1 is SGHTA and CDR2 is FQGTGA. The length of the CDR3 is 16 residues. Methods used by the authors: For nucleated cells, counts were estimated from reference gene primer amplification. Generated by immunoSEQ multiplex PCR, the TCRdb table keeps only in-frame clones and is missing some. The V and J calls and clone size are taken from that table; D and trimming were inferred from the DNA. This sample carries about 150,000 clones, 75% to 90% of them seen once, and the ten largest clones take 4%. Which cohort a participant joined came from the clinical history participants gave. The sample belongs to a study of blood T cell repertoires in COVID-19.

The chain couples TRBV7-3 to TRBJ1-1, with TRBD1 identical over 7 bases. The source of this sequence is a woman in her thirties or forties who had been exposed to COVID-19. The sample taken for sequencing was PBMCs or T cells enriched from blood (not recorded which). CDR3 coding DNA: TGTGCCAGCAGGGCGACACAGGGGATCGAGAACACTGAAGCTTTCTTT. It yields the protein CASRATQGIENTEAFF.